This TCR beta chain is from a study of OX40 agonist ivuxolimab in advanced cancers. The CDR3 has 15 amino acids. V lost 3 bases and J 1 base, leaving 10 bases between the germline ends. Germline CDR1 SNHLY, CDR2 FYNNEI. The table lists this clone with a few counts. Clones were sequenced by immunoSEQ multiplex PCR, and TCRdb holds only the in-frame ones, with some missing. The data hold 55,000 to 65,000 clones, with roughly 84% observed a single time. This receptor was identified in an adult with an advanced solid tumor such as melanoma, head and neck, liver or kidney cancer. The chain has TRBV2 and TRBJ1-5, with D maybe TRBD1 (5 bases). Sequenced material: CD4+ or CD8+ T cells sorted from blood, taken in a trial of the OX40 agonist ivuxolimab. The CDR3 region is CASSELGESNQPQHF. CDR3 DNA sequence: TGTGCCAGCAGTGAGCTGGGGGAAAGCAATCAGCCCCAGCATTTT.